The clone carrying this T cell receptor (beta chain) was found once. A multiplex PCR was run with 60 Vbeta primers and 13 Jbeta primers. Some clones are missing from TCRdb's copy, which holds only in-frame ones; the method was immunoSEQ multiplex PCR. The sample carries roughly 120,000 clones, 77% recorded once. The CDR3 extends over 12 amino acids. Germline V gives CDR1 SQVTM, CDR2 ANQGSEA. This entry comes from a study of cytomegalovirus exposure and HLA in healthy donors. Sample: PBMCs. The clonotype was recovered from a woman aged 35 to 49 in good health and CMV-seropositive. The chain recombines TRBV29-1 with TRBJ2-5; 8 nucleotides agree with TRBD1. The J call may be in error: the DNA end matches TRBJ2-7 better. The CDR3 protein is CSATGGSYEQYF. For the CDR3, the DNA is TGCAGCGCTACAGGGGGGAGCTACGAGCAGTACTTC.